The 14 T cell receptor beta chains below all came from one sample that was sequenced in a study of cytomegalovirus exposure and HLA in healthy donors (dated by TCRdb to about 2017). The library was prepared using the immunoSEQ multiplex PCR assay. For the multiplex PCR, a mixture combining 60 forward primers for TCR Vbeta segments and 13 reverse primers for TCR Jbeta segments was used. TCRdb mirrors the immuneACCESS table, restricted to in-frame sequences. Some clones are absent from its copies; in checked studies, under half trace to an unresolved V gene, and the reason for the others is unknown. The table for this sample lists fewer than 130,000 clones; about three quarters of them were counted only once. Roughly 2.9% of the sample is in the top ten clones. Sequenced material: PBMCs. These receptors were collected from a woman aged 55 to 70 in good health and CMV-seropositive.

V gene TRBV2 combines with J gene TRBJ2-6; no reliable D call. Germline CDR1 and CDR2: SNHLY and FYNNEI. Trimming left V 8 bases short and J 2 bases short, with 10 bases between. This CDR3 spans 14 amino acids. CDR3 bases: TGTGCCAGCTCCTTAGAGACTGGGGCCAACGTCCTGACTTTC. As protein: CASSLETGANVLTF.

The CDR3 region is CATRAFDGYTF. The CDR3 nucleotides read TGTGCCACTCGAGCGTTCGATGGCTACACCTTC. The chain couples TRBV6-1 to TRBJ1-2, with D uncertain. Germline values: CDR1 MNHNS, CDR2 SASEGT. The CDR3 is made up of 11 amino acids. V lost 10 bases, J lost 6 bases, and 12 bases lay in between.

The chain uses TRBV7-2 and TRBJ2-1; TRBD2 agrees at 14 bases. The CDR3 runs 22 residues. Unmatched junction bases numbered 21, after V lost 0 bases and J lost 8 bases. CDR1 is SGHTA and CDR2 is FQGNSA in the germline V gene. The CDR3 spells CASSLAGTPGLAGVSLRDEQFF. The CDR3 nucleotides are TGTGCCAGCAGCTTAGCAGGGACCCCGGGACTAGCGGGAGTATCTCTACGCGATGAGCAGTTCTTC. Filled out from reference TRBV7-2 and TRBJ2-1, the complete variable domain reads GAGVSQSPSNKVTEKGKDVELRCDPISGHTALYWYRQSLGQGLEFLIYFQGNSAPDKSGLPSDRFSAERTGGSVSTLTIQRTQQEDSAVYLCASSLAGTPGLAGVSLRDEQFFGPGTRLTVL.

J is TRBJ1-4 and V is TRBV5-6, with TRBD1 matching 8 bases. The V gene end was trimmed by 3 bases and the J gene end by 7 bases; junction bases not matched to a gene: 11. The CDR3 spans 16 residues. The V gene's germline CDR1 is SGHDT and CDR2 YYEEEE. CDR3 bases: TGTGCCAGCAGCTACCGACAGGGGAAGTGGGGTGAAAAACTGTTTTTT. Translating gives CASSYRQGKWGEKLFF.

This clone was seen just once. CDR3 sequence: CASSQAPGLAGGHTGELFF. Here the CDR3 DNA reads TGCGCCAGCAGCCAAGCTCCCGGACTAGCGGGAGGACACACCGGGGAGCTGTTTTTT. The V gene is TRBV4-1, the J gene TRBJ2-2; 14 bases match TRBD2. J lost 3 bases, V lost 1 base, and 7 bases had no gene match. The CDR3 loop spans 19 amino acids. CDR1 is MGHRA and CDR2 is YSYEKL in the germline V gene.

The CDR3 DNA is TGTGCCAGCAGCTTGGCAAGCGGTGGGTTCTACGAGCAGTACTTC. Amino acid sequence: CASSLASGGFYEQYF. The V gene is TRBV5-5, the J gene TRBJ2-7; weak D call: TRBD2 (5 bases). The V gene's germline CDR1 is SGHKS and CDR2 YYEKEE (reference sequence). Trimming shortened V by 0 bases and J by 3 bases, and 13 bases separated the two germline ends. The CDR3 is 15 amino acids.

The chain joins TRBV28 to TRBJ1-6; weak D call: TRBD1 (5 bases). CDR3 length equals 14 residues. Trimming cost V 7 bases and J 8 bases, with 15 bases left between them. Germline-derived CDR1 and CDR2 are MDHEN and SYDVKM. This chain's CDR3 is CASTLRGSHSPLHF. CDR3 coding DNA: TGTGCCAGCACGTTAAGGGGTTCCCATTCACCCCTCCACTTT.

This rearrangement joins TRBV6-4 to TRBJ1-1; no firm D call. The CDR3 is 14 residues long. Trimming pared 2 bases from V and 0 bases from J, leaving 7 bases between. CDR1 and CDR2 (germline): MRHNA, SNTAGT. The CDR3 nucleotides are TGTGCCAGCAGTGACCGTGTATTGAACACTGAAGCTTTCTTT. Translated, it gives CASSDRVLNTEAFF.

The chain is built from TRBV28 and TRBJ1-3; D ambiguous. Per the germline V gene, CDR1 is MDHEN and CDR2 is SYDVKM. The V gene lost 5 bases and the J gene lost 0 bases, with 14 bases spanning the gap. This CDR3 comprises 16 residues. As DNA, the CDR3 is TGTGCCAGCAGTCCTTATTATGGCAGCTCTGGAAACACCATATATTTT. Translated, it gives CASSPYYGSSGNTIYF.

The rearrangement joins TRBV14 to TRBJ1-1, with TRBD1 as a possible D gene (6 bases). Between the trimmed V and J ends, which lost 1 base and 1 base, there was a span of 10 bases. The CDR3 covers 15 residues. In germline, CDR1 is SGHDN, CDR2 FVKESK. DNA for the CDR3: TGTGCCAGCAGCCAAGGACAGGCGACGAACACTGAAGCTTTCTTT. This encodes CASSQGQATNTEAFF.

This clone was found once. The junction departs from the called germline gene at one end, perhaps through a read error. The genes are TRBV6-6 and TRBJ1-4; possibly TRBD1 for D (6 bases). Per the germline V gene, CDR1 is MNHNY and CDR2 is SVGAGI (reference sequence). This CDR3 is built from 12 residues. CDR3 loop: CASSLRADSRTF. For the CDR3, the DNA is TGTGCCAGCAGCCTCCGGGCGGACAGTCGGACCTTT.

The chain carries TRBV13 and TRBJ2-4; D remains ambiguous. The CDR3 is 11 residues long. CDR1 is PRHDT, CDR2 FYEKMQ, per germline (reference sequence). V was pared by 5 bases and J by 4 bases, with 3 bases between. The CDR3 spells CASSLKNIQYF. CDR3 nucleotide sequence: TGTGCCAGCAGCCTAAAAAACATTCAGTACTTC.

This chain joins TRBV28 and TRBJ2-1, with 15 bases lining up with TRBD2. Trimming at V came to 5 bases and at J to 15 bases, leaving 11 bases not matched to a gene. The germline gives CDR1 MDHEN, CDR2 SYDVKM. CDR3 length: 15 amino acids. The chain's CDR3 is CASSDVGLAGGRLFF. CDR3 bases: TGTGCCAGCAGTGACGTAGGACTAGCGGGAGGGCGTCTGTTCTTC. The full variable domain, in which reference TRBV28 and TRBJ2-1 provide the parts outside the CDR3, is DVKVTQSSRYLVKRTGEKVFLECVQDMDHENMFWYRQDPGLGLRLIYFSYDVKMKEKGDIPEGYSVSREKKERFSLILESASTNQTSMYLCASSDVGLAGGRLFFGPGTRLTVL.

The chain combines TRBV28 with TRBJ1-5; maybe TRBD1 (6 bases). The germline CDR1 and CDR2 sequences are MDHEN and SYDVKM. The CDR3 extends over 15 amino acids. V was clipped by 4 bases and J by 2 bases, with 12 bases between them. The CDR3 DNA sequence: TGTGCCAGCAGTTACCCGACAGGAGGCAATCAGCCCCAGCATTTT. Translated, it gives CASSYPTGGNQPQHF.